Listed below are T cell receptor beta chains from one sample, sequenced in a study of CD8 T cells in Susac syndrome. A single record per CDR3 protein comes from TCRdb applying MiXCR to the immunoSEQ multiplex PCR reads. The sample contains approximately 260,000 distinct CDR3 sequences, almost 97% of which appear only once. Sequenced: CD4+ T cells from PBMCs. The receptor set was obtained from a human donor with Susac syndrome. CDR3s leave out the opening cysteine and the closing phenylalanine or tryptophan. Fields, in order: V gene, J gene, CDR3 protein.

TRBV19	TRBJ1-1	ASSMPSAEAF
TRBV20-1	TRBJ2-5	SARLGLAGVIETQY
TRBV15	TRBJ2-7	ATATIVGLAGVDEQY
TRBV7-3	TRBJ2-6	ASSLIPGGGSGANVLT
TRBV3-1	TRBJ2-7	ASSTDRDRGHEQY
TRBV7-9	TRBJ2-7	ASSSGQAKQY
TRBV7-2	TRBJ2-1	ASSPKLVQF
TRBV29-1	TRBJ1-1	SVVRRAPGTEAF
TRBV2	TRBJ1-2	AHSAGFYGYT
TRBV20-1	TRBJ2-4	SASDNTKNIQY
TRBV20-1	TRBJ1-1	SADSGTGGTEAF
TRBV24-1	TRBJ2-1	ATSVAGISSYNEQF